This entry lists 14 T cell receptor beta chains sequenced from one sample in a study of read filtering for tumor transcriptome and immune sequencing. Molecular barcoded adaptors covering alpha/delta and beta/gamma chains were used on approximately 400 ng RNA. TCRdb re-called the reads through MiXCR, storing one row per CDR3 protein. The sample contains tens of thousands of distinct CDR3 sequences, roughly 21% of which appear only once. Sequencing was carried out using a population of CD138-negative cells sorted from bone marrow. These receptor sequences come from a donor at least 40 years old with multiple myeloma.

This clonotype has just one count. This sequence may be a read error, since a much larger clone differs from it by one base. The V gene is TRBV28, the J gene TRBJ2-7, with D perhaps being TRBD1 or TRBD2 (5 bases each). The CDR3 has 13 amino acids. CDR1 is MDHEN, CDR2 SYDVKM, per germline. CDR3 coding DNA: TGTGCCAGCATTTTACCGGGACCTAACGAGCAGTACTTC. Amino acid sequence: CASILPGPNEQYF.

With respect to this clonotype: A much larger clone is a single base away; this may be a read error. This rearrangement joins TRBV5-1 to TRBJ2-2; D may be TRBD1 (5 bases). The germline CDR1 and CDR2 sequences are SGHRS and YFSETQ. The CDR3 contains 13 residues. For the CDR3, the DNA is TGCGCCAGCCGGGCAGGGAACGCCGGGGAGCTGTTTTTT. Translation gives CASRAGNAGELFF.

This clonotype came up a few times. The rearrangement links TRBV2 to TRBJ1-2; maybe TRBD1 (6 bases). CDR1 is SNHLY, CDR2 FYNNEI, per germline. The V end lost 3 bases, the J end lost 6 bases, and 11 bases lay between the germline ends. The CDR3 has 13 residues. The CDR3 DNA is TGTGCCAGCAGTGAGTCGGGGGGCGATGGCTACACCTTC. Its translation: CASSESGGDGYTF.

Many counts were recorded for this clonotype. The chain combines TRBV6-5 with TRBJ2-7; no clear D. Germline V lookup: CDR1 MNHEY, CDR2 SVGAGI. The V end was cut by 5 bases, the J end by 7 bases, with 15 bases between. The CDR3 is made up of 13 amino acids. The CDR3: CASSDPPLREQYF. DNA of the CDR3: TGTGCCAGCAGTGACCCACCTTTGAGAGAGCAGTACTTC.

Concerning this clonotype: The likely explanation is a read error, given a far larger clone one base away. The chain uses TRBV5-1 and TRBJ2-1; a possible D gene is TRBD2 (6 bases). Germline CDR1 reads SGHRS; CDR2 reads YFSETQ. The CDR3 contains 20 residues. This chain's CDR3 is CASSPPPGRGSKYYYNEQFF. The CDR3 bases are TGTGCCAGCAGCCCTCCCCCGGGACGGGGGTCTAAATACTACTACAATGAGCAGTTCTTC.

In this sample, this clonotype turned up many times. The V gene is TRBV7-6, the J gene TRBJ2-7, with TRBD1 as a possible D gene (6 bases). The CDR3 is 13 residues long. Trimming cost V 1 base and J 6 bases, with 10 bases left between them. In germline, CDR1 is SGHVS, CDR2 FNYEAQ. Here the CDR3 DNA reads TGTGCCAGCAGCTTAGAGCAGGGGTCCGAGCAGTACTTC. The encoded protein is CASSLEQGSEQYF.

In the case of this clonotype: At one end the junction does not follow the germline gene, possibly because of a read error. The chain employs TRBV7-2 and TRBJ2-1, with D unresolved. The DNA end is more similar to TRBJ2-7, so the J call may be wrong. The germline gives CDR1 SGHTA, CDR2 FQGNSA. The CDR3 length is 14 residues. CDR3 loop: CASSFGIMGYVQYF. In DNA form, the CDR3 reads TGTGCTAGCAGTTTTGGGATAATGGGCTACGTGCAGTACTTC.

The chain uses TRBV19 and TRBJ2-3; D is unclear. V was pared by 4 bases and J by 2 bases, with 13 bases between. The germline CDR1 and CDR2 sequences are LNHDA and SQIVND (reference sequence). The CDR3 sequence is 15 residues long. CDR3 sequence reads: CASSRKQDYTDTQYF. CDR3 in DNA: TGTGCCAGTAGTAGGAAGCAGGATTACACAGATACGCAGTATTTT.

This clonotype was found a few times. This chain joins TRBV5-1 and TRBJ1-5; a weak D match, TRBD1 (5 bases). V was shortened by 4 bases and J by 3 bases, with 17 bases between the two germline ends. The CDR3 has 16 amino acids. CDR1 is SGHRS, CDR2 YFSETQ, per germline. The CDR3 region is CASSPGFSGLNQPQHF. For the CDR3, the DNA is TGCGCCAGCAGCCCCGGTTTTTCAGGGCTCAATCAGCCCCAGCATTTT.

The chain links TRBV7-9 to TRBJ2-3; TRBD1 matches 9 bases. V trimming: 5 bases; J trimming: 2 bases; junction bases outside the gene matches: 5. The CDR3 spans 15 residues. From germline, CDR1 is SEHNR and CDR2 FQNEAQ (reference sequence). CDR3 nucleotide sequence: TGTGCCAGCAGCCCGGGACAGGGATACACAGATACGCAGTATTTT. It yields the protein CASSPGQGYTDTQYF.

The CDR3 protein is CATSSTLAGANTDTQYF. The CDR3 region has the DNA TGTGCCACCAGCAGTACGCTAGCGGGGGCCAATACAGATACGCAGTATTTT. The rearrangement uses TRBV15 and TRBJ2-3, with 10 bases that match TRBD2. Trimming at V came to 3 bases and at J to 3 bases, leaving 9 bases not matched to a gene. Germline V gives CDR1 LNHNV, CDR2 YYDKDF (reference sequence). This CDR3 has 17 residues.

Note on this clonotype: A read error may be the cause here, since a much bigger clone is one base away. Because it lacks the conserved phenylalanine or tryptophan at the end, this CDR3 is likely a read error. The CDR3 bases are TGCAGTGCTCGGTCCACAGGGGCAGATACGCAGTATCTT. This encodes CSARSTGADTQYL. The chain combines TRBV20-1 with TRBJ2-3; TRBD1 matches at 7 bases. The CDR3 has 13 residues. Trimming cost V 5 bases and J 4 bases; bases outside gene matches: 6. CDR1 is DFQATT, CDR2 SNEGSKA, per germline (reference sequence).

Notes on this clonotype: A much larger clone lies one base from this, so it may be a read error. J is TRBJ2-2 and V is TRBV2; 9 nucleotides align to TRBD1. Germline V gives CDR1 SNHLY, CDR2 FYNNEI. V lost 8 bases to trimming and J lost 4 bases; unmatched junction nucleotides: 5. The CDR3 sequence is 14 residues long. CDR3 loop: CASWRTGATGELFF. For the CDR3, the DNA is TGTGCCAGCTGGCGGACAGGGGCCACCGGGGAGCTGTTTTTT.

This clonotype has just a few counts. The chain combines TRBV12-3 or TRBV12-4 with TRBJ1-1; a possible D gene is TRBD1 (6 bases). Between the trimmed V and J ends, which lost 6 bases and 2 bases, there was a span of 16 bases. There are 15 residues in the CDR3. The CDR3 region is CASSLLRTANTEAFF. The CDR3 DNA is TGTGCCAGCAGCCTACTTAGGACAGCAAACACTGAAGCTTTCTTT.